Listed here are 29 T cell receptor beta chains from one sample, sequenced in a study of blood T cell repertoires in COVID-19. Measured with immunoSEQ multiplex PCR; TCRdb has only the in-frame clones, and not every one. The table has under 350,000 clones, just under 90% seen once. Input material: PBMCs or T cells enriched from blood (not recorded which). Receptor source: a woman in her sixties who had recovered from COVID-19.

The CDR3, as DNA: TGCGCCAGCAGCATCGGACAGGGGGAGTATGGCTACACCTTC. Its protein is CASSIGQGEYGYTF. The gene calls are TRBV5-1 and TRBJ1-2; 10 bases map to TRBD1. Trimming at V came to 4 bases and at J to 5 bases, leaving 5 bases not matched to a gene. Per germline, CDR1 SGHRS and CDR2 YFSETQ. This CDR3 has 14 amino acids.

V usage is TRBV5-1 and J usage is TRBJ2-5, with TRBD1 identical over 9 bases. CDR1 and CDR2 from the germline V gene are SGHRS and YFSETQ. The trim removed 0 bases at V and 5 bases at J, leaving 11 bases unmatched. The CDR3 has 17 amino acids. CDR3 sequence: CASSLGWGTGTRETQYF. In nucleotides, the CDR3 is TGCGCCAGCAGCTTGGGTTGGGGGACAGGGACTCGTGAGACCCAGTACTTC.

This rearrangement joins TRBV5-1 to TRBJ2-2, with D possibly matching TRBD1 (5 bases). Trimming stripped 0 bases from V and 2 bases from J, with 11 bases between. Germline V gene sequence: CDR1 SGHRS, CDR2 YFSETQ. The CDR3 contains 16 residues. The CDR3 DNA sequence: TGCGCCAGCAGCTTGGCAATGGACATTAACACCGGGGAGCTGTTTTTT. Protein product: CASSLAMDINTGELFF.

The rearrangement joins TRBV5-1 to TRBJ2-1, with 8 bases matching TRBD2. Germline lookup yields CDR1 SGHRS and CDR2 YFSETQ. Trimming removed 6 bases from V and 2 bases from J; junction bases left unmatched: 4. The CDR3 consists of 14 residues. CDR3 protein: CASKETSAYNEQFF. The CDR3 nucleotides read TGCGCCAGCAAGGAGACTAGCGCCTACAATGAGCAGTTCTTC. The whole variable domain, remainder taken from reference TRBV5-1 and TRBJ2-1, is KAGVTQTPRYLIKTRGQQVTLSCSPISGHRSVSWYQQTPGQGLQFLFEYFSETQRNKGNFPGRFSGRQFSNSRSEMNVSTLELGDSALYLCASKETSAYNEQFFGPGTRLTVL.

The rearrangement links TRBV2 to TRBJ1-5, with D possibly being TRBD1 (5 bases). With 3 bases removed from V and 4 bases from J, the gap between germline ends came to 13 bases. This CDR3 is built from 15 residues. Germline lookup yields CDR1 SNHLY and CDR2 FYNNEI. This CDR3 is CASSESQGKNQPQHF. CDR3 DNA: TGTGCCAGCAGTGAGAGCCAGGGCAAAAATCAGCCCCAGCATTTT.

The rearrangement uses TRBV11-3 and TRBJ2-2; D perhaps matches TRBD1 (5 bases). The germline gives CDR1 SGHNT, CDR2 YENEEA. The CDR3 runs to 13 residues. Trimming left V 4 bases short and J 3 bases short, with 6 bases between. The CDR3 region is CASSSRDTGELFF. The CDR3 DNA is TGTGCCAGCAGCTCCAGGGACACCGGGGAGCTGTTTTTT.

This rearrangement joins TRBV11-2 to TRBJ1-2; 7 positions agree with TRBD1. The V gene's germline CDR1 is SGHAT and CDR2 FQNNGV. The CDR3 totals 13 residues. After removal of 3 bases from V and 7 bases from J, the junction contained 5 bases not matched to a gene. DNA for the CDR3: TGTGCCAGCAGCTTTGACAGGGCGTTTGGCTACACCTTC. Its translation: CASSFDRAFGYTF.

The chain employs TRBV11-2 and TRBJ1-2; 10 bases map to TRBD1. The V gene's germline CDR1 is SGHAT and CDR2 FQNNGV. After removal of 3 bases from V and 8 bases from J, the junction contained 3 bases not matched to a gene. This CDR3 contains 13 residues. The CDR3 region is CASSLGQGPGYTF. Here the CDR3 DNA reads TGTGCCAGCAGCTTGGGACAGGGGCCGGGCTACACCTTC.

As to this clone: Other DNA sequences from this sample encode an identical CDR3 as well. The chain joins TRBV7-8 to TRBJ2-7, with TRBD2 matching 9 bases. Germline lookup yields CDR1 SGHVS and CDR2 FQNEAQ. After removal of 2 bases from V and 4 bases from J, the junction contained 3 bases not matched to a gene. CDR3 length: 14 residues. This CDR3 reads CASSLTSGSYEQYF. Written as DNA, the CDR3 is TGTGCCAGCAGCTTAACTAGCGGGTCATACGAGCAGTACTTC.

This chain connects TRBV5-4 to TRBJ2-5; no firm D call. Germline CDR1 is SGHNT and CDR2 is YYREEE (reference sequence). This CDR3 contains 13 residues. Trimming removed 3 bases at V and 1 base at J, with 7 bases between. CDR3 region: CASSSQSQETQYF. The CDR3 DNA reads TGTGCCAGCAGCTCACAGAGCCAAGAGACCCAGTACTTC.

A remark on this clone: Germline is not matched at one junction end, which may reflect a read error. The chain recombines TRBV7-7 with TRBJ2-1; D might be TRBD1 (6 bases). Germline CDR1 is SSHAT and CDR2 is FNYEAQ (reference sequence). The CDR3 spans 15 residues. CDR3 residues: CASSYYRDINNEQFF. The CDR3 coding sequence is TGTGCTAGCAGCTATTACCGGGACATTAACAATGAGCAGTTCTTC. Drawing the rest from reference TRBV7-7 and TRBJ2-1, the complete variable domain is GAGVSQSPRYKVTKRGQDVTLRCDPISSHATLYWYQQALGQGPEFLTYFNYEAQPDKSGLPSDRFSAERPEGSISTLTIQRTEQRDSAMYRCASSYYRDINNEQFFGPGTRLTVL.

As for this clone: This CDR3 is also generated by other DNA sequences in the sample. The CDR3 DNA follows: TGTGCCAGTAGTTTAAATAGCAATCAGCCCCAGCATTTT. It translates to CASSLNSNQPQHF. This chain joins TRBV19 and TRBJ1-5, with D unresolved. Germline CDR1 and CDR2: LNHDA and SQIVND (reference sequence). Trimming left V 5 bases short and J 0 bases short, with 5 bases between. The CDR3 totals 13 residues.

The chain combines TRBV11-2 with TRBJ2-1; possible D gene TRBD2, 5 bases. This CDR3 has 13 amino acids. The germline V gene has CDR1 SGHAT and CDR2 FQNNGV. The V and J ends lost 10 bases and 4 bases respectively, with 14 bases between them. Here the CDR3 reads CATAAAEYNEQFF. DNA for the CDR3: TGTGCCACCGCGGCAGCGGAATACAATGAGCAGTTCTTC.

The V call is TRBV19, the J call TRBJ2-5; 9 positions match TRBD1. The CDR3 extends over 15 amino acids. Per the germline V gene, CDR1 is LNHDA and CDR2 is SQIVND (reference sequence). Trimming at V came to 6 bases and at J to 1 base, leaving 6 bases not matched to a gene. This CDR3 reads CASRHRGLVQETQYF. The CDR3 nucleotides are TGTGCCAGTAGACACAGGGGGCTTGTCCAAGAGACCCAGTACTTC.

The chain joins TRBV5-4 to TRBJ2-7, with D maybe TRBD2 (6 bases). There are 14 residues in the CDR3. Trimming took off 5 bases at V and 3 bases at J, with 15 bases between the two ends. CDR1 and CDR2 from the germline V gene are SGHNT and YYREEE (reference sequence). CDR3 amino acids: CASSPTGGVYEQYF. The CDR3 nucleotides read TGTGCCAGCAGTCCGACCGGCGGGGTCTACGAGCAGTACTTC.

The CDR3 nucleotides read TGTGCCAGCAGCTTAGGTACTTGGGGCCATAAGAATAACACCGGGGAGCTGTTTTTT. Translation gives CASSLGTWGHKNNTGELFF. The rearrangement uses TRBV11-3 and TRBJ2-2, with D possibly TRBD1 on 5 matching bases. The germline V gene has CDR1 SGHNT and CDR2 YENEEA. Trimming took off 1 base at V and 2 bases at J, with 20 bases between the two ends. This CDR3 has 19 amino acids.

The V and J genes are TRBV6-5 and TRBJ1-5; a weak D match, TRBD1 (5 bases). Trimming took 6 bases from V and 3 from J, leaving 12 bases between them. From germline, CDR1 is MNHEY and CDR2 SVGAGI. The CDR3 spans 14 residues. CDR3 sequence (DNA): TGTGCCAGCAGGCCTACAGGCTTCAATCAGCCCCAGCATTTT. This sequence encodes CASRPTGFNQPQHF.

The chain combines TRBV15 with TRBJ1-2; 9 bases are shared with TRBD1. After removal of 6 bases from V and 8 bases from J, the junction contained 10 bases not matched to a gene. From germline, CDR1 is LNHNV and CDR2 YYDKDF (reference sequence). This CDR3 is built from 14 residues. CDR3 nucleotides: TGTGCCACCAGTTCTGATTGGACAGGGGAAGGCTACACCTTC. Its protein is CATSSDWTGEGYTF.

This clone turned up a few times. The chain recombines TRBV24-1 with TRBJ2-1; 9 bases map to TRBD2. V lost 3 bases to trimming and J lost 7 bases; unmatched junction nucleotides: 9. The germline CDR1 and CDR2 sequences are KGHDR and SFDVKD. The CDR3 spans 16 residues. Here the CDR3 DNA reads TGTGCCACCAGTGATCCAGGACTAGCGTTAATTAATGAGCAGTTCTTC. Translating it yields CATSDPGLALINEQFF.

A remark on this clone: This CDR3 is also generated by other DNA sequences in the sample. The chain has TRBV15 and TRBJ2-1; TRBD2 matches 7 bases. CDR3 length: 14 amino acids. V trimming: 1 base; J trimming: 3 bases; junction bases outside the gene matches: 0. Germline CDR1 and CDR2: LNHNV and YYDKDF (reference sequence). The CDR3 DNA reads TGTGCCACCAGCAGAGGGGGGGGCTACAATGAGCAGTTCTTC. It translates to CATSRGGGYNEQFF.

The chain combines TRBV6-2 or TRBV6-3 with TRBJ2-3, with TRBD2 matching 12 bases. This CDR3 region has 16 residues. CDR1 and CDR2 from the germline V gene are MNHEY and SVGEGT. After removal of 6 bases from V and 2 bases from J, the junction contained 6 bases not matched to a gene. The CDR3 bases are TGTGCCAGCAGCCTTGGACTAGCGGGGACCACAGATACGCAGTATTTT. Translating gives CASSLGLAGTTDTQYF.

V usage is TRBV2 and J usage is TRBJ2-7, with 7 bases identical to TRBD2. CDR1 SNHLY and CDR2 FYNNEI come from the germline V gene. With 8 bases clipped from V and 9 bases from J, the junction kept 16 bases outside the gene matches. This CDR3 comprises 14 residues. This CDR3 reads CASGPGTNGAAQYF. DNA of the CDR3: TGTGCCAGCGGGCCCGGGACTAATGGGGCGGCGCAGTACTTC.

Only one count was recorded for this clone. The genes are TRBV10-1 and TRBJ2-3; 7 bases are a match to TRBD2. J gave up 4 bases and V 0 bases, and 4 bases lay outside the gene matches. This CDR3 region has 15 residues. The germline gives CDR1 WNHNN, CDR2 SYGVQD (reference sequence). The chain's CDR3 is CASSESGGDADTQYF. CDR3 bases: TGCGCCAGCAGTGAGTCGGGAGGGGACGCAGATACGCAGTATTTT.

This clone has only one observation. J is TRBJ1-4 and V is TRBV12-3 or TRBV12-4; D not certain. The CDR3 has 13 residues. Trimming took 6 bases from V and 6 from J, leaving 11 bases between them. CDR3 sequence (DNA): TGTGCCAGCAGCCTTTTAAGAGATGAAAAACTGTTTTTT. It yields the protein CASSLLRDEKLFF.

The genes are TRBV24-1 and TRBJ2-7; 9 positions agree with TRBD2. Looked up from germline, CDR1 is KGHDR and CDR2 is SFDVKD. Trimming removed 5 bases from V and 2 bases from J; junction bases left unmatched: 9. The CDR3 covers 16 residues. The CDR3 is CATSGSGTSSPYEQYF. CDR3 in DNA: TGTGCCACCAGTGGCTCCGGGACTAGCTCCCCCTACGAGCAGTACTTC.

The chain has TRBV24-1 and TRBJ2-1; TRBD2 matches 7 bases. V lost 1 base and J lost 0; bases outside the gene matches: 2. The CDR3 is 16 amino acids. In germline, CDR1 is KGHDR, CDR2 SFDVKD. CDR3 sequence: CATSDFGGDSYNEQFF. As DNA, the CDR3 is TGTGCCACCAGTGATTTTGGGGGGGACTCCTACAATGAGCAGTTCTTC.

The chain couples TRBV10-3 to TRBJ2-7; 8 nucleotides agree with TRBD1. This CDR3 contains 14 residues. Germline V gene lookup returns CDR1 ENHRY and CDR2 SYGVKD. The V and J ends lost 6 bases and 6 bases, in that order; junction bases with no gene match: 10. The CDR3 DNA is TGTGCCATCAGAACGACAGGGGAGGTCGGCGAGCAGTACTTC. Protein product: CAIRTTGEVGEQYF.

The genes are TRBV18 and TRBJ1-3; D uncertain. CDR3 size: 17 residues. Trimming took 3 bases from V and 2 from J, leaving 17 bases between them. Germline lookup yields CDR1 KGHSH and CDR2 LQKENI. The CDR3 reads CASSPYLERGAGNTIYF. CDR3 DNA sequence: TGTGCCAGCTCACCGTATCTCGAACGGGGAGCTGGAAACACCATATATTTT.

This sequence joins TRBV10-3 and TRBJ1-1; D is perhaps TRBD1 (5 bases). Germline-derived CDR1 and CDR2 are ENHRY and SYGVKD. V lost 2 bases to trimming and J lost 5 bases, with 9 bases between them. The length of the CDR3 is 13 residues. DNA for the CDR3: TGTGCCATCAGTGAGCAGGGCCGGACTGAAGCTTTCTTT. Protein product: CAISEQGRTEAFF.